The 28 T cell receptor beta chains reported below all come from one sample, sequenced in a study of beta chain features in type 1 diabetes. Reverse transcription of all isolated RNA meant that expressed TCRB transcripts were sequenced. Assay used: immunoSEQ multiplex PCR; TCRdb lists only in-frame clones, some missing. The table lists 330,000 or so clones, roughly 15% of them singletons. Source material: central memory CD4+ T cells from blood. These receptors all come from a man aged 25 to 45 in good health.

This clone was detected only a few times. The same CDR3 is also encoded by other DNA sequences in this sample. CDR3 bases: TGTGCCAGCAGCTTAGCTAGCGGACACAATGAGCAGTTCTTC. Protein: CASSLASGHNEQFF. The chain has TRBV7-2 and TRBJ2-1; D might be TRBD2 (6 bases). The germline gives CDR1 SGHTA, CDR2 FQGNSA. The V end was cut by 0 bases, the J end by 5 bases, with 8 bases between. CDR3 length equals 14 residues.

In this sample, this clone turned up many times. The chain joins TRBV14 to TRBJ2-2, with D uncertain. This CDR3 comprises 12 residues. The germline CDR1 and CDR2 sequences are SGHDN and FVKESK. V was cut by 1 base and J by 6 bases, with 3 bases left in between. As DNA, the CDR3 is TGTGCCAGCAGCCAAGTTTCCGGGGAGCTGTTTTTT. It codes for CASSQVSGELFF.

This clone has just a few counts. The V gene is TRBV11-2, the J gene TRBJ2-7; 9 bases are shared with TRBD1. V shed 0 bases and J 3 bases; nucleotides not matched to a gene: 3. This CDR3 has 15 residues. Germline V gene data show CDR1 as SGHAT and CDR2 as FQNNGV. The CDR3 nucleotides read TGTGCCAGCAGCTTAGACACAGGGGGCTTCTACGAGCAGTACTTC. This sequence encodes CASSLDTGGFYEQYF.

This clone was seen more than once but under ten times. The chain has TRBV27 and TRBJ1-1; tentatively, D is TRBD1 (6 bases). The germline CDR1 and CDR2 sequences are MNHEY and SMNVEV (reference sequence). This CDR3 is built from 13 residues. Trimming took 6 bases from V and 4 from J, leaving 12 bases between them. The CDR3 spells CASRPDRFTEAFF. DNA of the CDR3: TGTGCCAGCAGACCTGACAGGTTCACTGAAGCTTTCTTT.

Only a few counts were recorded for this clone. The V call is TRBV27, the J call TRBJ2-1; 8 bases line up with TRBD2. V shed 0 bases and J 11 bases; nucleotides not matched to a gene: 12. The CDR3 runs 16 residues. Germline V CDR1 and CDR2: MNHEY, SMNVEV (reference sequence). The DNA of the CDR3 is TGTGCCAGCAGTTTATCCCGGGCATCCGGGAGGGATAAGCAGTTCTTC. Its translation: CASSLSRASGRDKQFF.

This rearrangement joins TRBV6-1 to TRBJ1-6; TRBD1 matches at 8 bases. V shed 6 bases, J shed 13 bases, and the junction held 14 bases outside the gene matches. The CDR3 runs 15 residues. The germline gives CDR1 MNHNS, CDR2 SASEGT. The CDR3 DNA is TGTGCCAGCAGCAGACAGGGGAGTGTAATTCACCCCCTCCACTTT. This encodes CASSRQGSVIHPLHF.

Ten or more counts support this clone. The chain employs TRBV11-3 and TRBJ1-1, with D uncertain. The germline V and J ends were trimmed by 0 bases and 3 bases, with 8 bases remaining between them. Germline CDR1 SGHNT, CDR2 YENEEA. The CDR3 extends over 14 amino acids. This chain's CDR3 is CASSLDPGDTEAFF. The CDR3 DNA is TGTGCCAGCAGCTTAGATCCGGGCGACACTGAAGCTTTCTTT.

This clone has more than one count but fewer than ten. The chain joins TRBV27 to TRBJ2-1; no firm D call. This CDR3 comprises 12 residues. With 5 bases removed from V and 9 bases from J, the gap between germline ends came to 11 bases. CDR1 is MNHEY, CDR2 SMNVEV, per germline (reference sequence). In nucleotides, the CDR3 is TGTGCCAGCAGTACGAGCCCGGTTGAGCAGTTCTTC. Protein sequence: CASSTSPVEQFF.

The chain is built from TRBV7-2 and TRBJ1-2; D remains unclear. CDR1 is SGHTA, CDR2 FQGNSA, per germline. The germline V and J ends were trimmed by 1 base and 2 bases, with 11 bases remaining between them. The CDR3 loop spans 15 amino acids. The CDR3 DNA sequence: TGTGCCAGCAGCTTAGATATCGCAGAGAACTATGGCTACACCTTC. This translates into CASSLDIAENYGYTF.

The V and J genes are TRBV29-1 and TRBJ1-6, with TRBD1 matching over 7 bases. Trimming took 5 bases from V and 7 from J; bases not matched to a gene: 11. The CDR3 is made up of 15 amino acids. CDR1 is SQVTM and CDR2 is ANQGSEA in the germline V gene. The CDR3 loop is CSVQRDRNPNSPLHF. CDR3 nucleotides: TGCAGCGTTCAACGGGACAGAAATCCCAATTCACCCCTCCACTTT.

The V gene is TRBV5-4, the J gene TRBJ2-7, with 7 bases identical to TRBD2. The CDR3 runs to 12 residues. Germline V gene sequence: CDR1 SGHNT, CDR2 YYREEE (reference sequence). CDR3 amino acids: CVVGGSPYEQYV. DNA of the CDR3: TGTGTAGTGGGGGGGTCCCCCTACGAGCAGTACGTC.

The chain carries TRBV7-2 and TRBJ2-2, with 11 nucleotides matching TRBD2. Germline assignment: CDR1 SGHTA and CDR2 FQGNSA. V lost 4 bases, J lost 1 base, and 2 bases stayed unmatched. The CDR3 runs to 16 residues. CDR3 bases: TGTGCCAGCAGCTCTAGCGGGAGGTTGAACACCGGGGAGCTGTTTTTT. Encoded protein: CASSSSGRLNTGELFF. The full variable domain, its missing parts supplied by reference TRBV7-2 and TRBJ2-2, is GAGVSQSPSNKVTEKGKDVELRCDPISGHTALYWYRQSLGQGLEFLIYFQGNSAPDKSGLPSDRFSAERTGGSVSTLTIQRTQQEDSAVYLCASSSSGRLNTGELFFGEGSRLTVL.

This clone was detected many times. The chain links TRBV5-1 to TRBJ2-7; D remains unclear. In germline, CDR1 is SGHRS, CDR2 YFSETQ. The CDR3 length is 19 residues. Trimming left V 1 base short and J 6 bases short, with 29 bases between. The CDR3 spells CASSLWHRRFRQYTSEQYF. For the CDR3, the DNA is TGCGCCAGCAGCTTGTGGCATCGTCGTTTCCGTCAGTACACCTCCGAGCAGTACTTC.

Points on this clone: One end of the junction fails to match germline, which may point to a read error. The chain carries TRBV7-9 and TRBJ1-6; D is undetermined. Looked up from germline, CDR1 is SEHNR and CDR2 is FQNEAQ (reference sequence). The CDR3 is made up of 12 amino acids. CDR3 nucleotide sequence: TGTGCCTGCAGCTCCTATAATTCACCCCTCCACTTT. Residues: CACSSYNSPLHF.

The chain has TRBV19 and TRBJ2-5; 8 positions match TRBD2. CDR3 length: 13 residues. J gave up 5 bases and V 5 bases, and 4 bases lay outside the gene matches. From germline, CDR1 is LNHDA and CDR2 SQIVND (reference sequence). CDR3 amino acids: CASSPRTSETQYF. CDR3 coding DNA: TGTGCCAGTAGTCCAAGGACTAGCGAGACCCAGTACTTC. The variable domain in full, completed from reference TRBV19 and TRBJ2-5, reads DGGITQSPKYLFRKEGQNVTLSCEQNLNHDAMYWYRQDPGQGLRLIYYSQIVNDFQKGDIAEGYSVSREKKESFPLTVTSAQKNPTAFYLCASSPRTSETQYFGPGTRLLVL.

The CDR3 DNA sequence: TGCGCCAGCAGCGACGCCGGGACTGACTCCTACGAGCAGTACTTC. Translated, it gives CASSDAGTDSYEQYF. The chain has TRBV5-1 and TRBJ2-7, with a weak D call TRBD2 (6 bases). This CDR3 has 15 amino acids. Germline-derived CDR1 and CDR2 are SGHRS and YFSETQ. V was trimmed by 4 bases and J by 0 bases, leaving 14 bases between them.

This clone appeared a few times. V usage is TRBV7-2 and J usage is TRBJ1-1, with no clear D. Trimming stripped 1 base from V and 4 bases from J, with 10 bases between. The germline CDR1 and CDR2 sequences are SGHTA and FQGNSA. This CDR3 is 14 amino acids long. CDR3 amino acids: CASSLGPQTTEAFF. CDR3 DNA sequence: TGTGCCAGCAGCTTAGGTCCCCAAACCACTGAAGCTTTCTTT.

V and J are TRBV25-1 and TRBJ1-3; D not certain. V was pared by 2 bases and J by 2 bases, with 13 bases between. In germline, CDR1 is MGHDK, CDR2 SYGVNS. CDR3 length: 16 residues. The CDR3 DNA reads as TGTGCCAGCAGTGAACTCGCGGTGGGTGCTGGAAACACCATATATTTT. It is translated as CASSELAVGAGNTIYF. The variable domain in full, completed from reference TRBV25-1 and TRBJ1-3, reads EADIYQTPRYLVIGTGKKITLECSQTMGHDKMYWYQQDPGMELHLIHYSYGVNSTEKGDLSSESTVSRIRTEHFPLTLESARPSHTSQYLCASSELAVGAGNTIYFGEGSWLTVV.

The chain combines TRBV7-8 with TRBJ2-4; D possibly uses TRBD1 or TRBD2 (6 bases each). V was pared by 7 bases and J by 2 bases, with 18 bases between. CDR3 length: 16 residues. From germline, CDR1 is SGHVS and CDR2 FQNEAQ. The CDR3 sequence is CASTDGGGDPKNIQYF. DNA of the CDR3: TGTGCCAGCACCGACGGGGGCGGTGACCCCAAAAACATTCAGTACTTC.

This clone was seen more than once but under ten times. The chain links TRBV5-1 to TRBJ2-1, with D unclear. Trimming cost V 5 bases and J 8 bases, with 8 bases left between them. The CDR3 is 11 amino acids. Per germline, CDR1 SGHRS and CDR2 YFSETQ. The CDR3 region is CASRDFDEQFF. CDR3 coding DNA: TGCGCCAGCAGAGACTTCGATGAGCAGTTCTTC.

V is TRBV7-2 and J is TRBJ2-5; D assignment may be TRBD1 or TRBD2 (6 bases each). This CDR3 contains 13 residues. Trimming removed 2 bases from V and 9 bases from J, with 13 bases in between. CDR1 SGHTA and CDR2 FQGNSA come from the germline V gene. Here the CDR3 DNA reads TGTGCCAGCAGCTTAAGTCCGGGGGCACCCCAGTACTTC. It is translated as CASSLSPGAPQYF.

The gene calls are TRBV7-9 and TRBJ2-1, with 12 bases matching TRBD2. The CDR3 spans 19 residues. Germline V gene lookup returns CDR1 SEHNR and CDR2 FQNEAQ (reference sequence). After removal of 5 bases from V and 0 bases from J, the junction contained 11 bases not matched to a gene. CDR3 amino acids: CASSKTSGGSLSSYNEQFF. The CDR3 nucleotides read TGTGCCAGCAGCAAAACTAGCGGGGGGTCTCTCAGCTCCTACAATGAGCAGTTCTTC.

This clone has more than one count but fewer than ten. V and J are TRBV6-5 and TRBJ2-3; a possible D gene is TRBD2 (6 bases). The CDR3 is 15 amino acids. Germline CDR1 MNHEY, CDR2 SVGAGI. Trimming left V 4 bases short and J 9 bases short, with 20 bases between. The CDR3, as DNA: TGTGCCAGCAGTTTGACAGCGGAGGGCCGGACGACGCAGTATTTT. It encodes CASSLTAEGRTTQYF.

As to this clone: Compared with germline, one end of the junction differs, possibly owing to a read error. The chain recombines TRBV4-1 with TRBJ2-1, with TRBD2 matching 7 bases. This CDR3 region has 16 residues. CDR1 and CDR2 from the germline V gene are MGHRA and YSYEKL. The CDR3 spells CASSQVPSTSYDEQFF. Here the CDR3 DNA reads TGCGCCAGCAGCCAAGTGCCTTCGACTAGCTACGATGAGCAGTTCTTC.

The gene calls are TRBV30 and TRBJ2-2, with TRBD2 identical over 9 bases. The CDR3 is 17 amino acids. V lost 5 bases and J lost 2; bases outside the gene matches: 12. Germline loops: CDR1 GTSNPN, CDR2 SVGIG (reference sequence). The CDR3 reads CAWQGLAGRQNTGELFF. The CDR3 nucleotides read TGTGCCTGGCAAGGGCTAGCGGGACGCCAAAACACCGGGGAGCTGTTTTTT.

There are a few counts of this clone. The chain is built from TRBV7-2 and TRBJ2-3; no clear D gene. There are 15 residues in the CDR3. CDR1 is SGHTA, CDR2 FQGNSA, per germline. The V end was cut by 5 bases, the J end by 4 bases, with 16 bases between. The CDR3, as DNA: TGTGCCAGCAGCCAGACTCGTAGCAATTCAGATACGCAGTATTTT. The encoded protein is CASSQTRSNSDTQYF.

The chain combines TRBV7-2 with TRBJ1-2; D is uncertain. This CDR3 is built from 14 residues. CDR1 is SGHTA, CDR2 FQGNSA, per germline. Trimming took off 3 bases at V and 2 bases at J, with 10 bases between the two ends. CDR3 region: CASSLIVGNYGYTF. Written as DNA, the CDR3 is TGTGCCAGCAGCTTGATAGTGGGAAACTATGGCTACACCTTC.

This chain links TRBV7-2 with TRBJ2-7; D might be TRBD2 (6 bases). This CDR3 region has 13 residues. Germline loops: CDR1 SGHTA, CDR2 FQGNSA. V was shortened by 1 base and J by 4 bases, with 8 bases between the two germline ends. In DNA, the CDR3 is TGTGCCAGCAGCTTAGTGGGGAGGTACGAGCAGTACGTC. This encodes CASSLVGRYEQYV.